This note documents a single T cell receptor beta chain sequence. How the authors handled the data: The authors estimated nucleated cell counts from reference gene primer amplification. Profiling relied on immunoSEQ multiplex PCR, and the TCRdb table lists in-frame clones only, not all of them. The DNA gave D and trimming, while V, J and clone size come from that table. The sample gives 180,000 or so clones, 85% to 90% of which show up once; under 3.5% is in the top ten. These data come from a study of blood T cell repertoires in COVID-19. On the study more broadly: Samples of COVID-19 (acute and convalescent) were obtained from the United States, Italy and Spain. The analysed material was cDNA or gDNA that came from T cells, B-cell-depleted T cells, or PBMCs.

The J segment lost 3 bases and the V segment lost 1 base, leaving 6 bases of the junction unmatched. This CDR3 is 16 amino acids long. CDR1 and CDR2 from the germline V gene are LGHDT and YNNKEL (reference sequence). This receptor was taken from a woman in her thirties with active or convalescent COVID-19. V is TRBV3-1 (or the pseudogene TRBV3-2) and J is TRBJ1-2; 9 nucleotides agree with TRBD1. Sequencing input: peripheral blood. The CDR3 region has the DNA TGTGCCAGCAGCCAAGGGGGATGGACAGGGGACTATGGCTACACCTTC. Protein: CASSQGGWTGDYGYTF.